This T cell receptor (beta chain) was profiled in a study of blood T cells in healthy people across ages. Donors ranged from roughly 6 to 100 years old and were healthy Caucasians in Russia. Findings of the study overall: Unsorted PBMC input precluded a conclusive naive versus antigen-experienced comparison. Roughly linear age-related decline in beta diversity appeared, significant by age approximately 41. Greater diversity and more naive CD4+ cells were seen in long-lived donors than in aged donors.

The CDR3 has 13 amino acids. The germline CDR1 and CDR2 sequences are SGDLS and YYNGEE. V shed 4 bases and J shed 5 bases, with 12 bases lying between them. This clonotype has ten or more counts. The antigen is unknown. Then a second PCR, running roughly 7 to 11 cycles, was carried out with a sample-barcoded 5' primer and a J-beta primer mix. One entry per CDR3 protein, called by TCRdb with MiXCR from the 5' RACE reads. The table has approximately 730,000 distinct CDR3 sequences, roughly 47% seen once. The rearrangement links TRBV9 to TRBJ2-5; D uncertain. The sequence was obtained from a woman aged 60-75 years in good health. Sequencing input: blood. This CDR3 is CASSPRATETQYF. The CDR3 region has the DNA TGTGCCAGCAGCCCCCGGGCCACGGAGACCCAGTACTTC.